This passage covers 10 T cell receptor beta chains from one sample sequenced in a study of beta chain features in type 1 diabetes. The investigators reverse transcribed all of the isolated RNA, so they sequenced expressed TCRB transcripts. The table came from immunoSEQ multiplex PCR; TCRdb's copy has only in-frame clones and leaves some out. The sample has hundreds of thousands of clones; 9.5% to 12% are singletons. Sequencing used naive CD4+ T cells from blood. All receptors derive from a woman aged 18-29 years in good health.

This clone was observed a handful of times. This chain joins TRBV6-5 and TRBJ1-1, with D unresolved. V shed 2 bases and J shed 4 bases, with 8 bases lying between them. In germline, CDR1 is MNHEY, CDR2 SVGAGI. CDR3 length: 13 amino acids. The CDR3 sequence: CASSYRRGTEAFF. CDR3 nucleotide sequence: TGTGCCAGCAGTTACCGCCGGGGCACTGAAGCTTTCTTT.

On this clone itself: The sample holds other DNA sequences that translate to the same CDR3. V usage is TRBV7-2 and J usage is TRBJ2-7, with 11 bases that match TRBD2. The length of the CDR3 is 15 residues. Germline V gene data show CDR1 as SGHTA and CDR2 as FQGNSA. J lost 3 bases, V lost 6 bases, and 7 bases had no gene match. CDR3 protein: CASSPRLAGYYEQYF. Here the CDR3 DNA reads TGTGCCAGCAGTCCCCGACTAGCGGGGTACTACGAGCAGTACTTC.

V and J are TRBV13 and TRBJ2-4; no clear D gene. Germline CDR1 and CDR2: PRHDT and FYEKMQ (reference sequence). The CDR3 spans 15 residues. Trimming removed 4 bases at V and 2 bases at J, with 12 bases between. The CDR3 protein is CASSSPMRPKNIQYF. The CDR3 bases are TGTGCCAGCAGCTCGCCGATGCGGCCCAAAAACATTCAGTACTTC.

In this sample, this clone turned up once. Here the CDR3 reads CASSATGTRETQYF. Here the CDR3 DNA reads TGTGCCAGCTCAGCAACCGGGACTAGAGAGACCCAGTACTTC. This chain joins TRBV18 and TRBJ2-5, with 8 bases aligning to TRBD2. The CDR3 has 14 residues. The trim removed 5 bases at V and 4 bases at J, leaving 6 bases unmatched. Germline CDR1 reads KGHSH; CDR2 reads LQKENI.

The chain recombines TRBV27 with TRBJ1-2; D is unclear. The CDR3 contains 13 residues. The V end lost 8 bases, the J end lost 1 base, and 11 bases lay between the germline ends. Germline CDR1 MNHEY, CDR2 SMNVEV (reference sequence). CDR3: CASRAWNNYGYTF. Here the CDR3 DNA reads TGTGCCAGCCGGGCCTGGAATAACTATGGCTACACCTTC.

This clone was seen more than once but under ten times. The chain carries TRBV7-9 and TRBJ2-7; D is perhaps TRBD1 (6 bases). Trimming took off 4 bases at V and 3 bases at J, with 13 bases between the two ends. This CDR3 contains 14 residues. Looked up from germline, CDR1 is SEHNR and CDR2 is FQNEAQ (reference sequence). In DNA, the CDR3 is TGTGCCAGCAGCTCTAACAGGGATCTCTACGAGCAGTACTTC. Translating it yields CASSSNRDLYEQYF. Based on the CDR3 plus reference TRBV7-9 and TRBJ2-7, the full variable domain is DTGVSQNPRHKITKRGQNVTFRCDPISEHNRLYWYRQTLGQGPEFLTYFQNEAQLEKSRLLSDRFSAERPKGSFSTLEIQRTEQGDSAMYLCASSSNRDLYEQYFGPGTRLTVT.

This clone was counted a few times. This chain links TRBV5-1 with TRBJ1-2; TRBD1 agrees at 8 bases. The V gene end was trimmed by 0 bases and the J gene end by 6 bases; junction bases not matched to a gene: 4. The length of the CDR3 is 14 residues. Germline V gene lookup returns CDR1 SGHRS and CDR2 YFSETQ. The CDR3 region is CASSLGTGLNGYTF. The DNA for the CDR3 is TGCGCCAGCAGCTTGGGGACAGGGTTAAATGGCTACACCTTC.

The V gene is TRBV21-1, the J gene TRBJ2-7. TRBV21-1 constitutes a pseudogene. This CDR3 is 14 amino acids long. The CDR3 here is CASSTTRRLYEQYV. DNA for the CDR3: TGTGCCAGCAGCACGACGCGCCGCCTCTACGAGCAGTACGTC.

This sequence joins TRBV4-3 and TRBJ1-3; D may be TRBD1 (6 bases). The length of the CDR3 is 19 residues. V was pared by 4 bases and J by 4 bases, with 26 bases between. Germline-derived CDR1 and CDR2 are LGHNA and YSLEER. This chain's CDR3 is CASSPTTVGGRLAGNTIYF. CDR3 coding DNA: TGCGCCAGCAGCCCAACGACAGTGGGGGGGCGCTTGGCAGGAAACACCATATATTTT.

This clone has a handful of counts. The CDR3 DNA sequence: TGTGCCAGCAGCCAAGAGGTCCTCTACAATGAGCAGTTCTTC. This gives the protein CASSQEVLYNEQFF. The chain carries TRBV7-2 and TRBJ2-1; D is ambiguous. The CDR3 is 14 residues long. Deletions cut 5 bases from V and 3 bases from J, with 11 bases between. The germline V gene encodes CDR1 SGHTA and CDR2 FQGNSA. The whole variable domain, remainder taken from reference TRBV7-2 and TRBJ2-1, is GAGVSQSPSNKVTEKGKDVELRCDPISGHTALYWYRQSLGQGLEFLIYFQGNSAPDKSGLPSDRFSAERTGGSVSTLTIQRTQQEDSAVYLCASSQEVLYNEQFFGPGTRLTVL.